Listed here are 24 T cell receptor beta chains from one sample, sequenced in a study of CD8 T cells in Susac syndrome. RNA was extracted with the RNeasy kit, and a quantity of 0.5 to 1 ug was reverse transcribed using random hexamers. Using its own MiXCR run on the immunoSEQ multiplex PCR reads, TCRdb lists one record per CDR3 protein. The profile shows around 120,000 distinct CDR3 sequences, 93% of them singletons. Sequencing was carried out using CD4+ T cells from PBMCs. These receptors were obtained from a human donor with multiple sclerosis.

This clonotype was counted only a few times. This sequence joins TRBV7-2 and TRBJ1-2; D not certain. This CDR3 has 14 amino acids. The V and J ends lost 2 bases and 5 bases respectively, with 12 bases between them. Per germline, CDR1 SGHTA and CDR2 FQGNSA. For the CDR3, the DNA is TGTGCCAGCAGCTTAAAGTGGGAAGGATATGGCTACACCTTC. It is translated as CASSLKWEGYGYTF.

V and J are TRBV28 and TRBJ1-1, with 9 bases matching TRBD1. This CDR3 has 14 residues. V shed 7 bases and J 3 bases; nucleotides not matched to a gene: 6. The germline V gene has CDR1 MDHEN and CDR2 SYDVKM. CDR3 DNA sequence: TGTGCCAGCACCCCGGGACAGGGTTACACTGAAGCTTTCTTT. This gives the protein CASTPGQGYTEAFF.

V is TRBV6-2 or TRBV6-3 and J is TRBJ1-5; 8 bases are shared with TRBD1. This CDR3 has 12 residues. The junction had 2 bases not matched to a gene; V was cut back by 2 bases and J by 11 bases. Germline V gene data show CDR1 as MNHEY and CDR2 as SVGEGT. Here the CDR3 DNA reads TGTGCCAGCAGTTACCCGGGACAGGCCCAGCATTTT. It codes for CASSYPGQAQHF.

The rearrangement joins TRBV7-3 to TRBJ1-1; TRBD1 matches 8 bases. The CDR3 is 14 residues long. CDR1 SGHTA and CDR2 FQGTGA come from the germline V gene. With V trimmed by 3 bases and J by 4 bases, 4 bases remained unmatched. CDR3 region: CASSLQGAGTEAFF. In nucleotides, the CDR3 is TGTGCCAGCAGCTTGCAGGGGGCTGGCACTGAAGCTTTCTTT.

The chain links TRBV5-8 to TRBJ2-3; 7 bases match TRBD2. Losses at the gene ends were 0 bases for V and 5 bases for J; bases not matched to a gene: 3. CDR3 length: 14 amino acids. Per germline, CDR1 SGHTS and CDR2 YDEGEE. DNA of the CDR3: TGTGCCAGCAGCTTGGAATCGGGGGGAGATACGCAGTATTTT. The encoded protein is CASSLESGGDTQYF.

The CDR3 DNA reads as TGTGCCAGCAGCACGGGACAGTCCTTTCAACAGCCCCAGCATTTT. It specifies CASSTGQSFQQPQHF. This chain uses TRBV7-2 with TRBJ1-5; 7 nucleotides line up with TRBD1. The CDR3 is 15 amino acids. V lost 5 bases, J lost 7 bases, and 11 bases stayed unmatched. In germline, CDR1 is SGHTA, CDR2 FQGNSA.

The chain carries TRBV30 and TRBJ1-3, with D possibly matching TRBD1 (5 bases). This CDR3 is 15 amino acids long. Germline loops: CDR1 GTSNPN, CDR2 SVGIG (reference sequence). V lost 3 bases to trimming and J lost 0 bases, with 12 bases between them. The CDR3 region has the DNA TGTGCCTGGAGCTACAGGATCCGCTCTGGAAACACCATATATTTT. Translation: CAWSYRIRSGNTIYF.

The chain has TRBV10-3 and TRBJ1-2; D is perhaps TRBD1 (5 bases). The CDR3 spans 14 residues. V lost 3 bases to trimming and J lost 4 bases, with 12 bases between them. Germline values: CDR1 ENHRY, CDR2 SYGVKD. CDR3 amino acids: CAISDLRDGYGYTF. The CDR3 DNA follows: TGTGCCATCAGTGACCTTCGGGACGGCTATGGCTACACCTTC.

This CDR3 is CASSLPGGANTGELFF. CDR3 nucleotide sequence: TGTGCCAGCAGCCTCCCTGGTGGGGCGAACACCGGGGAGCTGTTTTTT. The gene calls are TRBV14 and TRBJ2-2; D ambiguous. CDR1 is SGHDN and CDR2 is FVKESK in the germline V gene. The CDR3 is made up of 16 amino acids. V shed 4 bases and J shed 0 bases, with 12 bases lying between them.

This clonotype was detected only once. The CDR3 DNA sequence: TGTGCCAGCAAAAAGACTAGCGGGGGGTCCAATGAGCAGTTCTTC. It encodes CASKKTSGGSNEQFF. The chain couples TRBV12-3 or TRBV12-4 to TRBJ2-1; 13 bases are a match to TRBD2. Germline trimming cut 7 bases from V and 6 bases from J; bases unmatched to any gene: 6. CDR3 length equals 15 residues.

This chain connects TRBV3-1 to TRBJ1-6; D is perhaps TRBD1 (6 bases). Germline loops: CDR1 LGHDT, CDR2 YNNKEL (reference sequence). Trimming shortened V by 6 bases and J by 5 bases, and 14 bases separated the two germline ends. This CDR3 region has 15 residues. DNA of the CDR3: TGTGCCAGCAGACCCCGGGACACCGATAATTCACCCCTCCACTTT. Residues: CASRPRDTDNSPLHF.

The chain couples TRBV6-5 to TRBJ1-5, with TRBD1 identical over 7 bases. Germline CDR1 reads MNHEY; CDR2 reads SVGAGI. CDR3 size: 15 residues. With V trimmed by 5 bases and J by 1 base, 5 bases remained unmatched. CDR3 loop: CASSHRGLSNQPQHF. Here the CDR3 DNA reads TGTGCCAGCAGTCACAGGGGTTTGAGCAATCAGCCCCAGCATTTT.

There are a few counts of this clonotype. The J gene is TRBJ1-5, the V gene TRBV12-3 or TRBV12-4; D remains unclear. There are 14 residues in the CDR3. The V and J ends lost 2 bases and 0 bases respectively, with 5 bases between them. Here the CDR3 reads CASSLSLSNQPQHF. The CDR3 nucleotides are TGTGCCAGCAGTTTATCGCTTAGCAATCAGCCCCAGCATTTT.

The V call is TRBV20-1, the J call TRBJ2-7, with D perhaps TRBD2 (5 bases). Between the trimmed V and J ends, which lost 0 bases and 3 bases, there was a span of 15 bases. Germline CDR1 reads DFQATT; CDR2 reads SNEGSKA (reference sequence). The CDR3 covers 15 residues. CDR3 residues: CSAREWRQWGYEQYF. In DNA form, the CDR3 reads TGCAGTGCTAGAGAGTGGAGGCAGTGGGGCTACGAGCAGTACTTC.

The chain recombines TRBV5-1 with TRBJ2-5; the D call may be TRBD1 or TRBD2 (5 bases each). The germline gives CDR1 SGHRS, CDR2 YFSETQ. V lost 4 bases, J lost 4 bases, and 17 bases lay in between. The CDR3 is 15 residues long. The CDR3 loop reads CASSLGTGGRETQYF. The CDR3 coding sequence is TGCGCCAGCAGCCTCGGGACGGGTGGACGAGAGACCCAGTACTTC.

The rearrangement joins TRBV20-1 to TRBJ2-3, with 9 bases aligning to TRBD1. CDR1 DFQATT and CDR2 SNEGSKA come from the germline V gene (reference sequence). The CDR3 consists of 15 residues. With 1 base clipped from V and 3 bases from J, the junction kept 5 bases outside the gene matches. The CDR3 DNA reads TGCAGTGCTAGAGCCCACAGGGGGCGAACAGATACGCAGTATTTT. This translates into CSARAHRGRTDTQYF.

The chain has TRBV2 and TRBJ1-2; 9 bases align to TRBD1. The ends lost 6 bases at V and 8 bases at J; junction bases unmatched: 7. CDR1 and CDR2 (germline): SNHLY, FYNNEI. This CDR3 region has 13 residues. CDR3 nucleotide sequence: TGTGCCAGCAGCGGCGGGACAGGGCGAGGCTACACCTTC. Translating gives CASSGGTGRGYTF. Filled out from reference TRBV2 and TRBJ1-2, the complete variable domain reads EPEVTQTPSHQVTQMGQEVILRCVPISNHLYFYWYRQILGQKVEFLVSFYNNEISEKSEIFDDQFSVERPDGSNFTLKIRSTKLEDSAMYFCASSGGTGRGYTFGSGTRLTVV.

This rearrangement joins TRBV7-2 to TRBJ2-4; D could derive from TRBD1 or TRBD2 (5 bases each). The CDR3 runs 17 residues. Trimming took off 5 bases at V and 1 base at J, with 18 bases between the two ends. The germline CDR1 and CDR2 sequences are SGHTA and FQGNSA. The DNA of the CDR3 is TGTGCCAGCAGCGGGACCGGGACCCTTGGCGCCAAAAACATTCAGTACTTC. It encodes CASSGTGTLGAKNIQYF. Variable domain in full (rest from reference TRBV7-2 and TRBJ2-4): GAGVSQSPSNKVTEKGKDVELRCDPISGHTALYWYRQSLGQGLEFLIYFQGNSAPDKSGLPSDRFSAERTGGSVSTLTIQRTQQEDSAVYLCASSGTGTLGAKNIQYFGAGTRLSVL.

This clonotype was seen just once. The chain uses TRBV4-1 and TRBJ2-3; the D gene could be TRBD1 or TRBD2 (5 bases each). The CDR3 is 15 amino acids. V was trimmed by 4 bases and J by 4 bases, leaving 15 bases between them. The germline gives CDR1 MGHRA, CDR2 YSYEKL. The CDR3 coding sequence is TGCGCCAGCAGCCGAGAGGGGCAGGTCTCAGATACGCAGTATTTT. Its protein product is CASSREGQVSDTQYF.

Here the CDR3 reads CASSQMGGFQETQYF. The CDR3 DNA follows: TGTGCCAGCAGCCAGATGGGAGGGTTCCAAGAGACCCAGTACTTC. The rearrangement uses TRBV7-2 and TRBJ2-5; 7 nucleotides match TRBD2. Looked up from germline, CDR1 is SGHTA and CDR2 is FQGNSA. Germline trimming cut 5 bases from V and 1 base from J; bases unmatched to any gene: 7. This CDR3 contains 15 residues.

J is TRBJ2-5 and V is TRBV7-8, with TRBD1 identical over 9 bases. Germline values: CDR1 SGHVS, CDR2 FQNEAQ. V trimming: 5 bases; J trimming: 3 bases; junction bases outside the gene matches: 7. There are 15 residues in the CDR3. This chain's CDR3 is CASSHDRDREETQYF. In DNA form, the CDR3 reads TGTGCCAGCAGCCACGACCGGGACAGGGAAGAGACCCAGTACTTC.

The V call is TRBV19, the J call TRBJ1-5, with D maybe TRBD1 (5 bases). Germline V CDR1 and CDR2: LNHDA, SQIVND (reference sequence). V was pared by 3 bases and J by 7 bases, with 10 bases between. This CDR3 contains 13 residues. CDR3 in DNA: TGTGCCAGTAGTATCGGGACGACACAGCCCCAGCATTTT. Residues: CASSIGTTQPQHF.

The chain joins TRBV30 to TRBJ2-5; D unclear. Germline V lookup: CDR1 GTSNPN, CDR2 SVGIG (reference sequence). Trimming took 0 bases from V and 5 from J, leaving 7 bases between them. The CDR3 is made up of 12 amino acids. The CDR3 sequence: CAWSVSRETQYF. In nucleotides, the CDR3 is TGTGCCTGGAGTGTTTCGCGGGAGACCCAGTACTTC.

The chain's CDR3 is CASSQAGQGWVTEAFF. The CDR3 DNA follows: TGCGCCAGCAGCCAAGCCGGACAGGGTTGGGTGACTGAAGCTTTCTTT. This rearrangement joins TRBV4-3 to TRBJ1-1, with 8 bases fitting TRBD1. Germline V CDR1 and CDR2: LGHNA, YSLEER. J lost 5 bases, V lost 1 base, and 9 bases had no gene match. This CDR3 region has 16 residues.